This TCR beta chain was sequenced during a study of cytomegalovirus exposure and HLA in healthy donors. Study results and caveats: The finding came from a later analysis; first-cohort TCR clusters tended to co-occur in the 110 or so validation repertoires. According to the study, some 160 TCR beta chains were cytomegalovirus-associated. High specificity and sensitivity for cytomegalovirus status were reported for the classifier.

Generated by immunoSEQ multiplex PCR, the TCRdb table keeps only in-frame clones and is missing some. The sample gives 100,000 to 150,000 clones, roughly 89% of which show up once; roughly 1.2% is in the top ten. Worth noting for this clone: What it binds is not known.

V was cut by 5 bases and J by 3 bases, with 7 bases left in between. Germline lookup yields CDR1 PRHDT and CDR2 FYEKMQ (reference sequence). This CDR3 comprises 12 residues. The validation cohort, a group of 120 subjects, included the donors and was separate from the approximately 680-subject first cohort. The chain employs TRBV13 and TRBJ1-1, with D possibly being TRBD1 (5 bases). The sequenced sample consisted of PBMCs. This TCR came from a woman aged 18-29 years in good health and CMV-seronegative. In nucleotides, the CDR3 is TGTGCCAGCAGCAAACAGGACACTGAAGCTTTCTTT. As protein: CASSKQDTEAFF.